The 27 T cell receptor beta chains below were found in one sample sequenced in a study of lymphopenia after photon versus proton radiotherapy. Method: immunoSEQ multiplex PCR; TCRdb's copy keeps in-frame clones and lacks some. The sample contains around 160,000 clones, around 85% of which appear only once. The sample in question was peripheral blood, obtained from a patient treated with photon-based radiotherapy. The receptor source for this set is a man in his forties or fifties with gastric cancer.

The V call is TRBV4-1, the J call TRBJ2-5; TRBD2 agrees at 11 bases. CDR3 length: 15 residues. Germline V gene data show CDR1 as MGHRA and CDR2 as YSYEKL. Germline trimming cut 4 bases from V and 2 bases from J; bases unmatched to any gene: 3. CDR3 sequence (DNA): TGCGCCAGCAGCCCGACTAGCGGGACACAAGAGACCCAGTACTTC. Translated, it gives CASSPTSGTQETQYF.

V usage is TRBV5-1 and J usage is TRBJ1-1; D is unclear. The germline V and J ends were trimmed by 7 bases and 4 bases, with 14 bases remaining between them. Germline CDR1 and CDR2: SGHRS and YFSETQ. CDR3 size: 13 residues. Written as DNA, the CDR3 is TGCGCCAGCGGCTGGGCGGGTGGCACTGAAGCTTTCTTT. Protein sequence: CASGWAGGTEAFF.

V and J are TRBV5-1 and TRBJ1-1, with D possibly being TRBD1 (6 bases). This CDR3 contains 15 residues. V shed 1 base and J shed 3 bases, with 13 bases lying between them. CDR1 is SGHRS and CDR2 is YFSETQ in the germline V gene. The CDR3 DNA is TGCGCCAGCAGCTTGCGGGGGGCGAGGGACACTGAAGCTTTCTTT. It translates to CASSLRGARDTEAFF. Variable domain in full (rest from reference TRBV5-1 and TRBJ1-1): KAGVTQTPRYLIKTRGQQVTLSCSPISGHRSVSWYQQTPGQGLQFLFEYFSETQRNKGNFPGRFSGRQFSNSRSEMNVSTLELGDSALYLCASSLRGARDTEAFFGQGTRLTVV.

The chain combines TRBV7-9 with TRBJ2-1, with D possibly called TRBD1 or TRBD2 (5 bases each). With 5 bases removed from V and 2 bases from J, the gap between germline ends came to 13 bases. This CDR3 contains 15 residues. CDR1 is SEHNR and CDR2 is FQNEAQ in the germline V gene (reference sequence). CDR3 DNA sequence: TGTGCCAGCAGCCCTGGGGGAACAACCTACAATGAGCAGTTCTTC. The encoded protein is CASSPGGTTYNEQFF. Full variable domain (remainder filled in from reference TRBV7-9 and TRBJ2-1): DTGVSQNPRHKITKRGQNVTFRCDPISEHNRLYWYRQTLGQGPEFLTYFQNEAQLEKSRLLSDRFSAERPKGSFSTLEIQRTEQGDSAMYLCASSPGGTTYNEQFFGPGTRLTVL.

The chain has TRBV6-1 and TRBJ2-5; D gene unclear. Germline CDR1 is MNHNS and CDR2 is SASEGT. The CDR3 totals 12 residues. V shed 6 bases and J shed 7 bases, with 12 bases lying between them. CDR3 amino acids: CASRRALLTQYF. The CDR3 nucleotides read TGTGCCAGCAGACGGGCCCTCTTGACCCAGTACTTC.

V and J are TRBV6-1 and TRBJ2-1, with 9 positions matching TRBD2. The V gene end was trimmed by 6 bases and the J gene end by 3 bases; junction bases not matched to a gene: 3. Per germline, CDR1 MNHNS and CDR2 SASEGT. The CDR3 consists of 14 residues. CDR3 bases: TGTGCCAGCAGACCTAGCGGGAACTACAATGAGCAGTTCTTC. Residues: CASRPSGNYNEQFF.

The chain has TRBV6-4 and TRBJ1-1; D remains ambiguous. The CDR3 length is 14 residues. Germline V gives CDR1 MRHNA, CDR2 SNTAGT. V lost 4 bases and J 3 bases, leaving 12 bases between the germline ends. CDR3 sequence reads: CASSARLEDTEAFF. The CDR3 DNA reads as TGTGCCAGCAGTGCTCGGCTTGAGGACACTGAAGCTTTCTTT.

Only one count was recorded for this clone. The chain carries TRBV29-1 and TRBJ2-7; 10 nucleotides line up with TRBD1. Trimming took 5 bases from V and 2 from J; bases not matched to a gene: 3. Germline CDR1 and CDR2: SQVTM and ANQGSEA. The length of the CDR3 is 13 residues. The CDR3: CSVRTGGAYEQYF. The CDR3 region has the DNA TGCAGCGTTAGGACAGGGGGTGCCTACGAGCAGTACTTC.

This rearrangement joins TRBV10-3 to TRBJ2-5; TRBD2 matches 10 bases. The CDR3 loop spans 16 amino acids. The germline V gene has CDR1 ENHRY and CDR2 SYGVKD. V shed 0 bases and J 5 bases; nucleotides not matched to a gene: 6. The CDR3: CAISESASGGRETQYF. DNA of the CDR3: TGTGCCATCAGTGAGTCGGCTAGCGGGGGTCGGGAGACCCAGTACTTC.

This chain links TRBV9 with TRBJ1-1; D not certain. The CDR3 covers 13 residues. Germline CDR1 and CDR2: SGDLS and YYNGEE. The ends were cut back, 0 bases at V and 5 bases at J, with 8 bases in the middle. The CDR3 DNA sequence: TGTGCCAGCAGCGTAGTGGCGGGTACTGAAGCTTTCTTT. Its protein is CASSVVAGTEAFF.

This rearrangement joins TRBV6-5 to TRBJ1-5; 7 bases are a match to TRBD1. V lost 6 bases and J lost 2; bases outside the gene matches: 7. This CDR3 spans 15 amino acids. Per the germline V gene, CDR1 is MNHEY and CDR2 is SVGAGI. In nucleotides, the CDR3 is TGTGCCAGCAGACCCCGACAGGGTGGCAATCAGCCCCAGCATTTT. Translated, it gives CASRPRQGGNQPQHF.

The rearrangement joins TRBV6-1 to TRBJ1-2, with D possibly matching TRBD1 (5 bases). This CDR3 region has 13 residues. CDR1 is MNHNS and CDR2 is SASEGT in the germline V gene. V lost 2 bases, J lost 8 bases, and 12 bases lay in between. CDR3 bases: TGTGCCAGCAGTGAAACGGGGGTGGCGGGCTACACCTTC. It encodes CASSETGVAGYTF.

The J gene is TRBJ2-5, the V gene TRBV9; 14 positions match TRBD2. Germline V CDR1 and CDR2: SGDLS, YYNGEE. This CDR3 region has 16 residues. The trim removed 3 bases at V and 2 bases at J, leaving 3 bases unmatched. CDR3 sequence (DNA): TGTGCCAGCAGCGCCCGACTAGCGGGAGGGCAAGAGACCCAGTACTTC. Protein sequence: CASSARLAGGQETQYF.

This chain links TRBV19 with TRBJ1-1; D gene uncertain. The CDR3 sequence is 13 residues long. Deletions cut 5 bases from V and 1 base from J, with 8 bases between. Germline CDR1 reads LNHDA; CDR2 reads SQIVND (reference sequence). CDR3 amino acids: CASSAFSNTEAFF. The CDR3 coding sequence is TGTGCCAGTAGTGCCTTCTCGAACACTGAAGCTTTCTTT.

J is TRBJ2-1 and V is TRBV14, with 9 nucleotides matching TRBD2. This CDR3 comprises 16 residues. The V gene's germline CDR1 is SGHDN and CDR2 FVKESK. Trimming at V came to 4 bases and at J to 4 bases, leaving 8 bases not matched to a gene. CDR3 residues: CASSPISGSVYNEQFF. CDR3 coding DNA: TGTGCCAGCAGCCCAATTAGCGGGAGCGTTTACAATGAGCAGTTCTTC. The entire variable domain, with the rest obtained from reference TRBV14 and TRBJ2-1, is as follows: EAGVTQFPSHSVIEKGQTVTLRCDPISGHDNLYWYRRVMGKEIKFLLHFVKESKQDESGMPNNRFLAERTGGTYSTLKVQPAELEDSGVYFCASSPISGSVYNEQFFGPGTRLTVL.

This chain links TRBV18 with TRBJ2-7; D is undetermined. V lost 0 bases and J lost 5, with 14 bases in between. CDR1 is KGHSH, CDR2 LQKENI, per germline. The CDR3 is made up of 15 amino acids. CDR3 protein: CASSPPLSARDEQYF. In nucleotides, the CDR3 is TGTGCCAGCTCACCACCGCTGTCGGCTAGGGACGAGCAGTACTTC.

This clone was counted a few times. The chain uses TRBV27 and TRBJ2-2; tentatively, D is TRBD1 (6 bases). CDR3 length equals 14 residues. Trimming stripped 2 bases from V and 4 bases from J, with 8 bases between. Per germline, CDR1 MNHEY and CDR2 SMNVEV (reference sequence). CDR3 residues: CASSLGGGTGELFF. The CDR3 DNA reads TGTGCCAGCAGTTTAGGGGGCGGCACCGGGGAGCTGTTTTTT.

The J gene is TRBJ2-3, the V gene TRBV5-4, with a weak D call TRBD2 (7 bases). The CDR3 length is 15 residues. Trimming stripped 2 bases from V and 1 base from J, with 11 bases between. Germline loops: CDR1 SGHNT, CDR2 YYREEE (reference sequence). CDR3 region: CASSFGGHGTDTQYF. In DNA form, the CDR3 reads TGTGCCAGCAGCTTCGGGGGGCACGGCACAGATACGCAGTATTTT.

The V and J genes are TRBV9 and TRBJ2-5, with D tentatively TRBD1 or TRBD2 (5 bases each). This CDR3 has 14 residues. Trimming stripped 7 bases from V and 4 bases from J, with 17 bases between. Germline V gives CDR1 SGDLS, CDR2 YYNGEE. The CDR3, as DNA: TGTGCCAGCTCGCGATTGGGGGTTGGAGAGACCCAGTACTTC. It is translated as CASSRLGVGETQYF.

Here the CDR3 reads CSARQAEAFF. The CDR3 DNA sequence: TGCAGTGCTAGACAAGCTGAAGCTTTCTTT. The chain employs TRBV20-1 and TRBJ1-1, with D unclear. The CDR3 consists of 10 residues. The ends were cut back, 2 bases at V and 6 bases at J, with 4 bases in the middle. The V gene's germline CDR1 is DFQATT and CDR2 SNEGSKA (reference sequence).

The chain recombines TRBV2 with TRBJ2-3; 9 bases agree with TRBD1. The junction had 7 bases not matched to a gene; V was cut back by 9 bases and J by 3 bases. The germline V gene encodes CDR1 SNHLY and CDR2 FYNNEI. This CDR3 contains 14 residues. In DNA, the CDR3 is TGTGCCAGTGAGGTGGGACAGGGAACAGATACGCAGTATTTT. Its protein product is CASEVGQGTDTQYF.

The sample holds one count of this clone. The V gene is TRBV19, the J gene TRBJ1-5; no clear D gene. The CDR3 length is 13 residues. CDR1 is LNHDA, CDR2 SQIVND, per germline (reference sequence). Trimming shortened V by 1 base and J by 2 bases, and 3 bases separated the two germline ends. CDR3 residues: CASSIGRNQPQHF. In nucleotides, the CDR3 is TGTGCCAGTAGTATAGGTCGCAATCAGCCCCAGCATTTT.

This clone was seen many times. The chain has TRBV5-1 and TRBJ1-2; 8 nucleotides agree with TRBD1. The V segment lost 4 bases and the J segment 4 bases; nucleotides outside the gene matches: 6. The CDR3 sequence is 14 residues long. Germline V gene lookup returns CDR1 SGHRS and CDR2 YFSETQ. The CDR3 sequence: CASSPRGQVYGYTF. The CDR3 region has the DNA TGCGCCAGCAGCCCTAGGGGACAGGTCTATGGCTACACCTTC.

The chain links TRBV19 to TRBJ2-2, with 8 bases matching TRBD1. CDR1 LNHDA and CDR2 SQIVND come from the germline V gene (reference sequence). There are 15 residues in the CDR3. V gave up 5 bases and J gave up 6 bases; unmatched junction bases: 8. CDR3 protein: CASSPRTGRAGELFF. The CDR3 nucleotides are TGTGCCAGTAGTCCTCGGACAGGGCGGGCCGGGGAGCTGTTTTTT.

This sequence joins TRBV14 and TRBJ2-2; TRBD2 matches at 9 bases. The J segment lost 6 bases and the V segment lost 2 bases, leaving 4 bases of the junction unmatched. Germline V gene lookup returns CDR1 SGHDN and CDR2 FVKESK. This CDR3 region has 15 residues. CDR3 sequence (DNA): TGTGCCAGCAGCCAAATTCTAGCGGGGTCCGGGGAGCTGTTTTTT. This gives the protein CASSQILAGSGELFF.

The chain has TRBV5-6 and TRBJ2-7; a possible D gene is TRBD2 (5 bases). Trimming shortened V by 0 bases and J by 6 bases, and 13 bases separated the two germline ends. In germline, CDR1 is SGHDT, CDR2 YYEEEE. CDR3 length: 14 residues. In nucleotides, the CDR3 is TGTGCCAGCAGCTTGGGCGGGTATTTGGGCGAGCAGTACTTC. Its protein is CASSLGGYLGEQYF.

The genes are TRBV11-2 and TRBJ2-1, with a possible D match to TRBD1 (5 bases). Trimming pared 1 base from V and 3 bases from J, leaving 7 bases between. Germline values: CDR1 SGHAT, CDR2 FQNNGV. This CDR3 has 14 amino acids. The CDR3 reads CASSLGGGYNEQFF. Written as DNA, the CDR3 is TGTGCCAGCAGCTTAGGGGGCGGCTACAATGAGCAGTTCTTC.